The 29 T cell receptor beta chains below all came from one sample that was sequenced in a study of control samples from healthy donors and cancer patients. Sequenced by immunoSEQ multiplex PCR; TCRdb stores in-frame clones only, minus some. The sample comprises fewer than 200,000 clones, 90% to 95% of which are singletons, and approximately 1.5% rests with the top ten. The sequenced sample was blood. The origin of the receptors is a man in his thirties or forties in good health.

The chain employs TRBV29-1 and TRBJ1-2; D possibly corresponds to TRBD1 (5 bases). This CDR3 is built from 11 residues. V was shortened by 3 bases and J by 5 bases, with 7 bases between the two germline ends. Germline loops: CDR1 SQVTM, CDR2 ANQGSEA. The CDR3 loop reads CSVESGYGYTF. The CDR3 nucleotides are TGCAGCGTTGAGTCAGGGTATGGCTACACCTTC.

This chain links TRBV6-2 or TRBV6-3 with TRBJ1-1; no clear D. Between the trimmed V and J ends, which lost 2 bases and 1 base, there was a span of 5 bases. CDR3 length equals 13 residues. Germline V lookup: CDR1 MNHEY, CDR2 SVGEGT. CDR3 DNA sequence: TGTGCCAGCAGTTACCACGGGAACACTGAAGCTTTCTTT. It specifies CASSYHGNTEAFF.

The rearrangement links TRBV7-2 to TRBJ2-7; TRBD2 matches at 9 bases. Germline lookup yields CDR1 SGHTA and CDR2 FQGNSA. Trimming took 3 bases from V and 2 from J; bases not matched to a gene: 8. There are 16 residues in the CDR3. CDR3 sequence reads: CASSFSSASGTYEQYF. CDR3 in DNA: TGTGCCAGCAGCTTTAGCTCGGCTAGCGGGACCTACGAGCAGTACTTC.

V and J are TRBV18 and TRBJ2-1; TRBD1 or TRBD2 may be the D gene (6 bases each). The CDR3 is 14 amino acids. Germline lookup yields CDR1 KGHSH and CDR2 LQKENI. Trimming took 3 bases from V and 12 from J, leaving 18 bases between them. The CDR3 DNA is TGTGCCAGCTCACCCGGAGGGCTCCAAGGGGGGCAGTTCTTC. Translation: CASSPGGLQGGQFF. The whole variable domain, remainder taken from reference TRBV18 and TRBJ2-1, is NAGVMQNPRHLVRRRGQEARLRCSPMKGHSHVYWYRQLPEEGLKFMVYLQKENIIDESGMPKERFSAEFPKEGPSILRIQQVVRGDSAAYFCASSPGGLQGGQFFGPGTRLTVL.

The V call is TRBV2, the J call TRBJ1-5, with no clear D. Per the germline V gene, CDR1 is SNHLY and CDR2 is FYNNEI. The CDR3 totals 14 residues. V dropped 5 bases and J dropped 0 bases, with 8 bases sitting between them. CDR3 coding DNA: TGTGCCAGCAGTATCAGAGTTAGCAATCAGCCCCAGCATTTT. Its protein product is CASSIRVSNQPQHF.

The gene calls are TRBV7-2 and TRBJ2-7; 15 positions match TRBD2. The CDR3 consists of 16 residues. CDR1 and CDR2 from the germline V gene are SGHTA and FQGNSA. The ends lost 0 bases at V and 6 bases at J; junction bases unmatched: 3. The CDR3 DNA follows: TGTGCCAGCAGCTTAGCCGGGACTAGCGGGAGGCGCGAGCAGTACTTC. It translates to CASSLAGTSGRREQYF.

Concerning this clone itself: One end of the junction fails to match germline, which may point to a read error. V usage is TRBV19 and J usage is TRBJ1-5; a weak D match, TRBD1 (6 bases). CDR3 length: 15 residues. Germline CDR1 reads LNHDA; CDR2 reads SQIVND (reference sequence). This chain's CDR3 is CASSIRVGADQPQHF. CDR3 coding DNA: TGTGCCAGCAGTATAAGGGTGGGGGCGGATCAGCCCCAGCATTTT.

The chain joins TRBV5-1 to TRBJ2-1, with 7 bases identical to TRBD1. The germline V gene has CDR1 SGHRS and CDR2 YFSETQ. The CDR3 runs to 16 residues. V lost 0 bases to trimming and J lost 3 bases; unmatched junction nucleotides: 6. The CDR3 coding sequence is TGCGCCAGCAGCTTGGTAGGGGGCGAGAGCTACAATGAGCAGTTCTTC. Protein sequence: CASSLVGGESYNEQFF.

This clone was counted once. The chain uses TRBV9 and TRBJ2-2, with TRBD2 as a possible D gene (6 bases). CDR3 length: 15 residues. Trimming shortened V by 0 bases and J by 5 bases, and 11 bases separated the two germline ends. In germline, CDR1 is SGDLS, CDR2 YYNGEE. Here the CDR3 reads CASSVVGGLTGELFF. The DNA of the CDR3 is TGTGCCAGCAGCGTAGTTGGGGGACTTACCGGGGAGCTGTTTTTT.

With regard to this clone: The identical CDR3 is also encoded by other nucleotide sequences in the sample. The CDR3 region is CASSLDRAQPQHF. The CDR3 bases are TGTGCCAGCAGCTTAGATCGGGCGCAGCCCCAGCATTTT. This chain connects TRBV11-2 to TRBJ1-5; no definite D call. This CDR3 region has 13 residues. The germline V and J ends were trimmed by 0 bases and 7 bases, with 7 bases remaining between them. CDR1 is SGHAT and CDR2 is FQNNGV in the germline V gene.

The chain couples TRBV29-1 to TRBJ2-5; possibly TRBD1 for D (6 bases). Trimming removed 8 bases at V and 8 bases at J, with 12 bases between. This CDR3 has 10 amino acids. Germline CDR1 SQVTM, CDR2 ANQGSEA. The CDR3 region is CSLKGETQYF. The CDR3, as DNA: TGCAGCTTAAAGGGGGAAACCCAGTACTTC.

The chain is built from TRBV3-1 (or the pseudogene TRBV3-2) and TRBJ2-1; 7 bases are a match to TRBD2. Germline V gives CDR1 LGHDT, CDR2 YNNKEL (reference sequence). This CDR3 has 16 residues. V gave up 3 bases and J gave up 2 bases; unmatched junction bases: 7. CDR3 nucleotide sequence: TGTGCCAGCAGCCATCACAGCGGGACGGCCTACAATGAGCAGTTCTTC. Protein: CASSHHSGTAYNEQFF.

The CDR3 loop is CASSLEGNEQFF. The CDR3 nucleotides are TGCGCCAGCAGCTTGGAGGGCAATGAGCAGTTCTTC. The rearrangement joins TRBV5-1 to TRBJ2-1; D is ambiguous. Trimming took off 0 bases at V and 6 bases at J, with 4 bases between the two ends. CDR3 length equals 12 residues. Germline CDR1 reads SGHRS; CDR2 reads YFSETQ.

The V call is TRBV5-4, the J call TRBJ1-6; D gene unclear. Germline CDR1 and CDR2: SGHNT and YYREEE (reference sequence). The CDR3 length is 15 residues. V shed 3 bases and J shed 8 bases, with 15 bases lying between them. The CDR3 here is CASSYPQGSDSPLHF. The CDR3 DNA reads TGTGCCAGCAGCTACCCACAAGGGTCGGATTCACCCCTCCACTTT. Based on the CDR3 plus reference TRBV5-4 and TRBJ1-6, the full variable domain is ETGVTQSPTHLIKTRGQQVTLRCSSQSGHNTVSWYQQALGQGPQFIFQYYREEENGRGNFPPRFSGLQFPNYSSELNVNALELDDSALYLCASSYPQGSDSPLHFGNGTRLTVT.

The J gene is TRBJ1-1, the V gene TRBV4-1; D unresolved. CDR1 MGHRA and CDR2 YSYEKL come from the germline V gene. The CDR3 is 14 residues long. With 1 base removed from V and 4 bases from J, the gap between germline ends came to 10 bases. CDR3 DNA sequence: TGCGCCAGCAGCCAAGCGGTCGTTGGCACTGAAGCTTTCTTT. The encoded protein is CASSQAVVGTEAFF.

The chain has TRBV9 and TRBJ2-2; D unclear. Germline V gives CDR1 SGDLS, CDR2 YYNGEE. Trimming removed 0 bases at V and 10 bases at J, with 10 bases between. CDR3 size: 13 residues. CDR3 sequence reads: CASSVASQAELFF. For the CDR3, the DNA is TGTGCCAGCAGCGTAGCTTCCCAGGCGGAGCTGTTTTTT.

This chain connects TRBV6-5 to TRBJ2-7; 8 bases agree with TRBD1. Trimming took 7 bases from V and 5 from J; bases not matched to a gene: 7. Per the germline V gene, CDR1 is MNHEY and CDR2 is SVGAGI. The CDR3 totals 13 residues. Here the CDR3 DNA reads TGTGCCAGCACAGTCTCAGGGGGCGACGAGCAGTACTTC. Translation: CASTVSGGDEQYF.

The chain carries TRBV30 and TRBJ2-7; D is undetermined. This CDR3 comprises 13 residues. The V gene's germline CDR1 is GTSNPN and CDR2 SVGIG (reference sequence). The V end lost 0 bases, the J end lost 5 bases, and 11 bases lay between the germline ends. The CDR3 coding sequence is TGTGCCTGGAGTGTGGGCAGGCAAAACGAGCAGTACTTC. It encodes CAWSVGRQNEQYF. The full variable domain, with the rest looked up from reference TRBV30 and TRBJ2-7, is SQTIHQWPATLVQPVGSPLSLECTVEGTSNPNLYWYRQAAGRGLQLLFYSVGIGQISSEVPQNLSASRPQDRQFILSSKKLLLSDSGFYLCAWSVGRQNEQYFGPGTRLTVT.

This clone was counted between two and nine times. The rearrangement links TRBV19 to TRBJ2-4, with D hard to call. Trimming cost V 5 bases and J 11 bases, with 10 bases left between them. The germline CDR1 and CDR2 sequences are LNHDA and SQIVND (reference sequence). This CDR3 contains 11 residues. CDR3 coding DNA: TGTGCCAGTAGTCAATCGGTTGTTCAGTACTTC. It is translated as CASSQSVVQYF.

The V and J genes are TRBV12-3 or TRBV12-4 and TRBJ2-3; no clear D. The CDR3 extends over 11 amino acids. Deletions cut 6 bases from V and 6 bases from J, with 7 bases between. The CDR3 DNA reads TGTGCCAGCAGCCGGTACGATACGCAGTATTTT. Translating gives CASSRYDTQYF.

This chain links TRBV7-2 with TRBJ2-3, with D maybe TRBD1 (6 bases). With 5 bases removed from V and 2 bases from J, the gap between germline ends came to 17 bases. Per the germline V gene, CDR1 is SGHTA and CDR2 is FQGNSA. The CDR3 consists of 16 residues. In DNA form, the CDR3 reads TGTGCCAGCAGCCTACCTCGGCAGGGGCACACAGATACGCAGTATTTT. Encoded protein: CASSLPRQGHTDTQYF.

The V call is TRBV7-3, the J call TRBJ2-3, with D perhaps TRBD2 (6 bases). V lost 4 bases to trimming and J lost 5 bases, with 13 bases between them. In germline, CDR1 is SGHTA, CDR2 FQGTGA. This CDR3 is built from 14 residues. The CDR3 protein is CASSSGLKGDTQYF. The CDR3 coding sequence is TGTGCCAGCAGCTCCGGACTAAAGGGAGATACGCAGTATTTT.

The V gene is TRBV4-1, the J gene TRBJ2-3; D unresolved. The germline V gene encodes CDR1 MGHRA and CDR2 YSYEKL. The V gene lost 4 bases and the J gene lost 8 bases, with 13 bases spanning the gap. The CDR3 spans 13 residues. The DNA of the CDR3 is TGCGCCAGCAGCCCGCTCCAAGTGGGTACGCAGTATTTT. Amino acid sequence: CASSPLQVGTQYF.

The chain has TRBV5-1 and TRBJ2-3, with a possible D match to TRBD2 (6 bases). Germline lookup yields CDR1 SGHRS and CDR2 YFSETQ. V was cut by 7 bases and J by 4 bases, with 25 bases left in between. The CDR3 has 17 amino acids. Written as DNA, the CDR3 is TGCGCCAGCCACCGGCGGGAACGCCCCACGGGTTCAGATACGCAGTATTTT. Its protein product is CASHRRERPTGSDTQYF.

The chain is built from TRBV4-1 and TRBJ2-7, with D perhaps being TRBD1 or TRBD2 (5 bases each). Germline V gives CDR1 MGHRA, CDR2 YSYEKL. V was cut by 4 bases and J by 4 bases, with 20 bases left in between. The CDR3 runs 16 residues. The CDR3: CASSRPREGLGYEQYF. As DNA, the CDR3 is TGCGCCAGCAGCCGTCCCCGCGAGGGGCTGGGGTACGAGCAGTACTTC.

This chain connects TRBV9 to TRBJ1-5, with TRBD1 as a possible D gene (5 bases). Per the germline V gene, CDR1 is SGDLS and CDR2 is YYNGEE. The V and J ends lost 0 bases and 5 bases respectively, with 24 bases between them. The CDR3 spans 19 residues. The CDR3 is CASSVETNGARPSHQPQHF. The CDR3 DNA follows: TGTGCCAGCAGCGTAGAAACGAACGGGGCCCGACCATCTCATCAGCCCCAGCATTTT.

Written as DNA, the CDR3 is TGTGCCAGCAGCTTGATGAACACTGAAGCTTTCTTT. Protein sequence: CASSLMNTEAFF. V usage is TRBV7-2 and J usage is TRBJ1-1; D is uncertain. This CDR3 has 12 residues. Germline CDR1 SGHTA, CDR2 FQGNSA. Trimming took off 3 bases at V and 0 bases at J, with 2 bases between the two ends.

In DNA form, the CDR3 reads TGTGCCAGCAGCCTTCCAGGGGGCGGGAACACTGAAGCTTTCTTT. This gives the protein CASSLPGGGNTEAFF. The chain carries TRBV28 and TRBJ1-1; 8 nucleotides align to TRBD1. Trimming removed 6 bases from V and 1 base from J; junction bases left unmatched: 7. Germline assignment: CDR1 MDHEN and CDR2 SYDVKM. CDR3 length: 15 residues.

The chain carries TRBV6-1 and TRBJ1-1, with unresolved D. V lost 3 bases to trimming and J lost 1 base, with 6 bases between them. CDR3 length: 13 amino acids. Germline CDR1 and CDR2: MNHNS and SASEGT. The CDR3 bases are TGTGCCAGCAGTGATGAGAGGAACACTGAAGCTTTCTTT. As protein: CASSDERNTEAFF.